This TCR beta chain appears in the sequencing data of a study of T cell repertoires in cytomegalovirus infection. Study-level background: HLA-B-restricted CMV epitopes that are well studied were used alongside recently identified HLA-C-restricted ones. CMV infection and matching HLA type were both indicated by public TCR beta signatures.

Study conclusions and caveats: Dominant in the ex vivo response were TCR beta clonotypes restricted by HLA-C and specific for CMV. Of the TCR beta families, the public ones yielded a cumulative frequency that identified carriers of CMV plus the relevant HLA.

This clonotype was recorded a few times. Its antigen is currently unknown. V lost 6 bases to trimming and J lost 0 bases, with 9 bases between them. Germline CDR1 and CDR2: LNHDA and SQIVND (reference sequence). This CDR3 region has 14 residues. TCRdb reanalysed the reads using MiXCR and keeps one entry per CDR3 protein. Of about 89,000 distinct CDR3 sequences in the sample, about 31% were seen once. The chain recombines TRBV19 with TRBJ1-3; the D is unclear. The sample here was CD8+ T cells from cultured PBMCs, taken from culture after CMV antigen stimulation. The receptor was isolated from a human donor in good health (CMV status not recorded). Some clones in this sample may be carry-over from other donors' samples. The CDR3 loop reads CASRDYSSGNTIYF. In nucleotides, the CDR3 is TGTGCCAGTAGGGATTATAGCTCTGGAAACACCATATATTTT. The complete variable domain, with remaining parts taken from reference TRBV19 and TRBJ1-3, reads DGGITQSPKYLFRKEGQNVTLSCEQNLNHDAMYWYRQDPGQGLRLIYYSQIVNDFQKGDIAEGYSVSREKKESFPLTVTSAQKNPTAFYLCASRDYSSGNTIYFGEGSWLTVV.